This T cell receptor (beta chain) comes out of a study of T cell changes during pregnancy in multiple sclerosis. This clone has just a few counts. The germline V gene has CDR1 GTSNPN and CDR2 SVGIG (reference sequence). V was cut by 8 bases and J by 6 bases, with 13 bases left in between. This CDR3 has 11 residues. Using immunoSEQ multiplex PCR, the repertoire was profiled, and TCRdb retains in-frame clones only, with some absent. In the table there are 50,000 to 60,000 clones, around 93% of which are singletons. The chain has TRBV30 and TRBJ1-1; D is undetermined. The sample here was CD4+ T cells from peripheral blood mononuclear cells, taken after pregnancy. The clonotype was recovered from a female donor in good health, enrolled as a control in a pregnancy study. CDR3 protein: CALAREAEAFF. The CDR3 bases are TGTGCCCTTGCGAGGGAGGCTGAAGCTTTCTTT. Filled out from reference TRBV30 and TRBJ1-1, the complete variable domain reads SQTIHQWPATLVQPVGSPLSLECTVEGTSNPNLYWYRQAAGRGLQLLFYSVGIGQISSEVPQNLSASRPQDRQFILSSKKLLLSDSGFYLCALAREAEAFFGQGTRLTVV.